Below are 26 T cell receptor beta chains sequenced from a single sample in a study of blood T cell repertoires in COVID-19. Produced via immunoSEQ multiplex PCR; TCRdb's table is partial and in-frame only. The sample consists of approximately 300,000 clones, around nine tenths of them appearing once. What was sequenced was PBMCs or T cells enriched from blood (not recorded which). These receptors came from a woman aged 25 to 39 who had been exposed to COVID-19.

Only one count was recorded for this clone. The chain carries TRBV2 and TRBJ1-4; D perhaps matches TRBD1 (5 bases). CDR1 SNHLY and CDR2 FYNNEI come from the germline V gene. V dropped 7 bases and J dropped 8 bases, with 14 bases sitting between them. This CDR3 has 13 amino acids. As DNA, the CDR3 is TGTGCCAGCATGGGGCTTCCAAACGAAAAACTGTTTTTT. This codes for CASMGLPNEKLFF.

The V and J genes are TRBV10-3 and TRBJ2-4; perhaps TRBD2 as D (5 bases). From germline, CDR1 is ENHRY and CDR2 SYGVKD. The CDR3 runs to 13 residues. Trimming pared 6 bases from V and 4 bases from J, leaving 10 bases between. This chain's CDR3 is CAIRGANKNIQYF. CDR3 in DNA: TGTGCCATCAGGGGAGCAAATAAAAACATTCAGTACTTC.

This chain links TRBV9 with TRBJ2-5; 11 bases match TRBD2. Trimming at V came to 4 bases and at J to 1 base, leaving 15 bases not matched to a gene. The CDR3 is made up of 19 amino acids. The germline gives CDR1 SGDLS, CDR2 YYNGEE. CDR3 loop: CASSTGPPRLAGSQETQYF. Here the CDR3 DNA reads TGTGCCAGCAGCACCGGCCCTCCGAGACTAGCGGGGAGCCAAGAGACCCAGTACTTC.

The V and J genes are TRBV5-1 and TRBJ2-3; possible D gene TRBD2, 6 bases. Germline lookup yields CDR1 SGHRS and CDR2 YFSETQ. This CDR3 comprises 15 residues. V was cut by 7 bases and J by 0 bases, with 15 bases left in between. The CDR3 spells CASCQAGPSTDTQYF. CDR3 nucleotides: TGCGCCAGCTGCCAGGCGGGGCCTAGCACAGATACGCAGTATTTT.

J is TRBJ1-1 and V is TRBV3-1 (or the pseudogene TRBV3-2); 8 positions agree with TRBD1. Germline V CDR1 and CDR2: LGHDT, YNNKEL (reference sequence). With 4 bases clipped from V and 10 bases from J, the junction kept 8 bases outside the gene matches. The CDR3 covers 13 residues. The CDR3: CASSPARTGRAFF. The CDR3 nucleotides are TGTGCCAGCAGCCCTGCCAGGACAGGGAGAGCTTTCTTT.

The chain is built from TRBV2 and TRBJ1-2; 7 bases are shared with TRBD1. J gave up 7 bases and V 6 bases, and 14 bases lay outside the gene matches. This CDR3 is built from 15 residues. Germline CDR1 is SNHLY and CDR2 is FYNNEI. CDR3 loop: CASRPAKDRPPGYTF. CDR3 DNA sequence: TGTGCCAGCAGGCCAGCCAAGGACAGGCCCCCTGGCTACACCTTC.

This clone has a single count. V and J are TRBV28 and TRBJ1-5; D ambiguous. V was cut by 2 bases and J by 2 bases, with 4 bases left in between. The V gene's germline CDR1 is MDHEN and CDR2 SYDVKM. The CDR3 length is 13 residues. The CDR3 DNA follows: TGTGCCAGCAGTTTACAGGGCAATCAGCCCCAGCATTTT. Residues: CASSLQGNQPQHF.

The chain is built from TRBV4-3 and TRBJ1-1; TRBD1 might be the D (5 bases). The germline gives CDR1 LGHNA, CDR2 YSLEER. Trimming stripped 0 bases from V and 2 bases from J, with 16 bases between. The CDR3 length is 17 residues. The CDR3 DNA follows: TGCGCCAGCAGCCAAGATTTTGGGGGGGGGATCAACACTGAAGCTTTCTTT. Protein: CASSQDFGGGINTEAFF.

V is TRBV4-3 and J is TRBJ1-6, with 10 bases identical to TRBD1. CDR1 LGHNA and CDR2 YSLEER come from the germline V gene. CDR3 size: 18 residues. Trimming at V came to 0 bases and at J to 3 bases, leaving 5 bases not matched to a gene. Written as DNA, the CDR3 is TGCGCCAGCAGCCAAGAGGTGGGACAGGGGTACTATAATTCACCCCTCCACTTT. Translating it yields CASSQEVGQGYYNSPLHF.

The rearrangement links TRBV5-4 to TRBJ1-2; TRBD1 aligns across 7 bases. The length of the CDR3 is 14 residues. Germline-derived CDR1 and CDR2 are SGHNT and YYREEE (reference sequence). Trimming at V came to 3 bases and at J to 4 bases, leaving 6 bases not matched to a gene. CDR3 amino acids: CASSYDRAAYGYTF. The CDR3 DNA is TGTGCCAGCAGCTATGACAGGGCGGCCTATGGCTACACCTTC.

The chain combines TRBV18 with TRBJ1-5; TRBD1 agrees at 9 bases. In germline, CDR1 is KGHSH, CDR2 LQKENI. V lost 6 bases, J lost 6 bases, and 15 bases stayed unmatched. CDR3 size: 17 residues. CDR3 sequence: CASSPGTGMDYSQPQHF. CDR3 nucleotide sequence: TGTGCCAGCTCCCCCGGGACAGGGATGGATTATAGTCAGCCCCAGCATTTT.

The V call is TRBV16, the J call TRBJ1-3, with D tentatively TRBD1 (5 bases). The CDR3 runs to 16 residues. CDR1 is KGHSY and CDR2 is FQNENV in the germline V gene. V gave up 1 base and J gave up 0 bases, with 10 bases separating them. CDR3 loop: CASSQFVQGSGNTIYF. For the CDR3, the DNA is TGTGCCAGCAGCCAATTCGTCCAGGGCTCTGGAAACACCATATATTTT.

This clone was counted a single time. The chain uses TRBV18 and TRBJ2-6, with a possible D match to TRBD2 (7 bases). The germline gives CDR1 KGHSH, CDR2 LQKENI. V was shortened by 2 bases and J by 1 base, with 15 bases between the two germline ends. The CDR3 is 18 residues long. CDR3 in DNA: TGTGCCAGCTCACCAACAACAGGGACTAAATCTGGGGCCAACGTCCTGACTTTC. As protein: CASSPTTGTKSGANVLTF.

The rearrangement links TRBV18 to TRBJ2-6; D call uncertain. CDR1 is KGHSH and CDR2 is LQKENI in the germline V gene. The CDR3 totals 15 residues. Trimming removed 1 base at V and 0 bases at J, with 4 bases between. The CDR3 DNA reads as TGTGCCAGCTCACCACAGAGCTCTGGGGCCAACGTCCTGACTTTC. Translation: CASSPQSSGANVLTF.

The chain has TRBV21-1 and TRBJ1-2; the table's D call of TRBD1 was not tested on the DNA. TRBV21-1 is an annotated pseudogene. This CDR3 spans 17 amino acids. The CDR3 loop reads CASSKYWQGSEDYGYTF. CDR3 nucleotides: TGTGCCAGCAGCAAATACTGGCAGGGGTCGGAGGACTATGGCTACACCTTC.

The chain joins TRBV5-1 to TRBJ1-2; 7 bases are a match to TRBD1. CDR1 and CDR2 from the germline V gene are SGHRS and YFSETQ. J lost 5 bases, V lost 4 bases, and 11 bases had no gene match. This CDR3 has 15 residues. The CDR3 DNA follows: TGCGCCAGCAGCCCTGGGACAGAAATGCCATATGGCTACACCTTC. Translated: CASSPGTEMPYGYTF.

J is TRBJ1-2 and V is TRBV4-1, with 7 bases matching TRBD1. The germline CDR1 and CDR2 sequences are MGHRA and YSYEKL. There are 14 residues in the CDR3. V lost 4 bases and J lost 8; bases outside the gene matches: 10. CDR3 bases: TGCGCCAGCAGCCCGTATACAGGGGCGCGGGGCTACACCTTC. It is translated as CASSPYTGARGYTF.

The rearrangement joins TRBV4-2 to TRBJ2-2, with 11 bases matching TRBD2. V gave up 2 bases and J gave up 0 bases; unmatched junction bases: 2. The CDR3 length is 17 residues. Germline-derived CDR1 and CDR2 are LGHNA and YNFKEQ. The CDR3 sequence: CASSQLAGGANTGELFF. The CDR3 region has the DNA TGTGCCAGCAGCCAACTAGCGGGGGGAGCGAACACCGGGGAGCTGTTTTTT.

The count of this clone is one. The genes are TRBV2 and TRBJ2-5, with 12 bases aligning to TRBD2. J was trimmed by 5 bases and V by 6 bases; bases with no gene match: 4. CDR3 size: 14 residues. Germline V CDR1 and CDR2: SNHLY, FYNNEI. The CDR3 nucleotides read TGTGCCAGCAGCCTACTAGCGGGGGGTGAGACCCAGTACTTC. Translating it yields CASSLLAGGETQYF.

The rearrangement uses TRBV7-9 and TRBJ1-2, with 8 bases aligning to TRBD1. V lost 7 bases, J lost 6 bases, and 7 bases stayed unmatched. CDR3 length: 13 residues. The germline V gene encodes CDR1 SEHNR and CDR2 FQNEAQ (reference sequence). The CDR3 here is CASTDTGGDGYTF. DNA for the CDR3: TGTGCCAGCACCGACACAGGGGGAGATGGCTACACCTTC. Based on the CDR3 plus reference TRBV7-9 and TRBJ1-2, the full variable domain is DTGVSQNPRHKITKRGQNVTFRCDPISEHNRLYWYRQTLGQGPEFLTYFQNEAQLEKSRLLSDRFSAERPKGSFSTLEIQRTEQGDSAMYLCASTDTGGDGYTFGSGTRLTVV.

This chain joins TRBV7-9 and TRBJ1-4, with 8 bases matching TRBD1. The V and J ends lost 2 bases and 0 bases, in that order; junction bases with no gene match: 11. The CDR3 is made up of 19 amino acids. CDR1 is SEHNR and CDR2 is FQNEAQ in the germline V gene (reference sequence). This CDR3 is CASSLSATGELTTNEKLFF. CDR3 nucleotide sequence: TGTGCCAGCAGCTTATCAGCGACAGGGGAATTAACAACTAATGAAAAACTGTTTTTT.

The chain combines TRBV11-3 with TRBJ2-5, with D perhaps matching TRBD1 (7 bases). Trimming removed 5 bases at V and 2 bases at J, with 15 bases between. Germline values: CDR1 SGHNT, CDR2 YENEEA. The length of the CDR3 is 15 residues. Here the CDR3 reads CASSPGGQPQETQYF. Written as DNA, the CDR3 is TGTGCCAGCAGCCCCGGGGGACAGCCACAAGAGACCCAGTACTTC.

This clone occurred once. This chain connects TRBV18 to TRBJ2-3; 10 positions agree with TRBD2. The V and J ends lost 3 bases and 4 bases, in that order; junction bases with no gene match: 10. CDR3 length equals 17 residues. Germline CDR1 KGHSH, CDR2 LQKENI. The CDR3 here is CASSPASGGLFADTQYF. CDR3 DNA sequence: TGTGCCAGCTCACCTGCTAGCGGGGGATTGTTCGCAGATACGCAGTATTTT.

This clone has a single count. The CDR3 is CATSGRDRPYEQYF. The CDR3 DNA sequence: TGTGCCACCAGTGGCAGGGACAGACCCTACGAGCAGTACTTC. The V and J genes are TRBV24-1 and TRBJ2-7; 7 nucleotides line up with TRBD1. J was trimmed by 2 bases and V by 5 bases; bases with no gene match: 5. The CDR3 has 14 amino acids. Germline-derived CDR1 and CDR2 are KGHDR and SFDVKD.

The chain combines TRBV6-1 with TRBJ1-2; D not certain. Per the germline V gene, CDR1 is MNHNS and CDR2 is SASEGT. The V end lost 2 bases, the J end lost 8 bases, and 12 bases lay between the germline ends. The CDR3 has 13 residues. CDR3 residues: CASSELEMRGYTF. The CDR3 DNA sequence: TGTGCCAGCAGTGAACTGGAGATGAGGGGCTACACCTTC.

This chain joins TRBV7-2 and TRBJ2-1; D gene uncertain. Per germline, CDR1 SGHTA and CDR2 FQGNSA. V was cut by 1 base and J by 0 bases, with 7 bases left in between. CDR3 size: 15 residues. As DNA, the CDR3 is TGTGCCAGCAGCTTAGTGTCTGTCTCCTACAATGAGCAGTTCTTC. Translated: CASSLVSVSYNEQFF.